In its sample, the clone carrying this T cell receptor beta chain was seen a few times. The antigen remains undetermined. This entry belongs to a study of cytomegalovirus exposure and HLA in healthy donors. Study-wide findings and caveats: Among TCR beta chains of equal frequency, HLA-associated ones were more clonally expanded in a later analysis. Later work associated fewer than 20,000 TCR beta sequences with HLA alleles at 0.05 false discovery rate. Researchers counted 180 or so TCR beta chains as cytomegalovirus-associated. Immune exposure data for these donors was limited to CMV serostatus.

With 60 Vbeta and 13 Jbeta primers, the PCR was carried out. Data came from immunoSEQ multiplex PCR; TCRdb stores just in-frame clones and leaves some out. Here the sample spans about 150,000 clones, 80% being singletons. The junction had 7 bases not matched to a gene; V was cut back by 1 base and J by 2 bases. Germline CDR1 and CDR2: MDHEN and SYDVKM. This CDR3 comprises 18 residues. The chain recombines TRBV28 with TRBJ2-2, with 10 positions matching TRBD2. The source is a man aged 30 to 45 in good health. Sequenced: PBMCs. CDR3 nucleotide sequence: TGTGCCAGCAGTTTATTTAGGACTAGCGGTAAAAACACCGGGGAGCTGTTTTTT. Residues: CASSLFRTSGKNTGELFF.